What follows is one T cell receptor (beta chain) and its context. Its antigen remains unidentified. Trimming cost V 6 bases and J 8 bases; bases outside gene matches: 10. The CDR3 contains 14 residues. Germline CDR1 KGHSH, CDR2 LQKENI. This sample is part of a study of regulatory dendritic cells for organ transplantation. Method: immunoSEQ multiplex PCR; TCRdb's copy keeps in-frame clones and lacks some. The table shows about 20,000 clones, with 85% occurring only once. Overall study results and limits: Memory T cells were less diverse than naive, with memory CD8+ most oligoclonal.

Sorted subsets were CFSE-labeled and cultured roughly five days with allogeneic dendritic cells. The rearrangement links TRBV18 to TRBJ2-4, with TRBD1 matching 7 bases. The sequenced material came from naive CD4+ T cells from blood cultured with dendritic cells. Described subset: CD45RA+ naive T cells. This clonotype was obtained from a human donor in good health. For the CDR3, the DNA is TGTGCCAGCTCCCATGGACAGGTTGGGGACATTCAGTACTTC. This codes for CASSHGQVGDIQYF.